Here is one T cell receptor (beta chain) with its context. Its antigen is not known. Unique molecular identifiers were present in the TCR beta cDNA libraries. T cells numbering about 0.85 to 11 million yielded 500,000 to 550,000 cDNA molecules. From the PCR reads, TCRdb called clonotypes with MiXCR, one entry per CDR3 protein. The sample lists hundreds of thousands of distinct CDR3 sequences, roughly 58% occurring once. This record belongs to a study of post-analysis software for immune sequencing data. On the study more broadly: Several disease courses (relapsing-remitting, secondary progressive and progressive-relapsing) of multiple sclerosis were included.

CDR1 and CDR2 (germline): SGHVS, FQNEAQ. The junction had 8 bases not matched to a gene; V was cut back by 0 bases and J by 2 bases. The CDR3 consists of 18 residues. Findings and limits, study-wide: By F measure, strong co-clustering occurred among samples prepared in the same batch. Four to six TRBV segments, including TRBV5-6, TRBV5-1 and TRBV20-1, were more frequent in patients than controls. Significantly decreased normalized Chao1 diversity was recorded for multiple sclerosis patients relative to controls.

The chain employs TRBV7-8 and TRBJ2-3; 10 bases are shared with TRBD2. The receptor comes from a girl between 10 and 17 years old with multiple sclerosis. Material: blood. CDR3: CASSLAAGGPRNTDTQYF. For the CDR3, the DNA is TGTGCCAGCAGCTTAGCAGCGGGAGGGCCTCGAAACACAGATACGCAGTATTTT.